This TCR beta chain was captured by sequencing in a study of blood T cell repertoires in COVID-19. Produced via immunoSEQ multiplex PCR; TCRdb's table is partial and in-frame only. This table holds a few hundred thousand clones, more than 85% found once. The table lists this clone with a few counts. CDR1 MNHEY and CDR2 SMNVEV come from the germline V gene (reference sequence). The CDR3 has 14 residues. V was pared by 6 bases and J by 3 bases, with 15 bases between. This receptor was taken from a young woman who had recovered from COVID-19. The V call is TRBV27, the J call TRBJ2-7; D possibly corresponds to TRBD2 (7 bases). Input material: PBMCs or T cells enriched from blood (not recorded which). The CDR3 here is CASRRGGVHYEQYF. The DNA of the CDR3 is TGTGCCAGCAGGAGGGGGGGAGTTCACTACGAGCAGTACTTC.